Each of the 18 T cell receptor beta chains below was sequenced from the same sample in a study of T cells in Graves' hyperthyroidism and ophthalmopathy. TCR beta CDR3 region amplification was performed from RNA transcripts. HTBI primers were the set used in a first-round RT-PCR of the TCR CDR3. TCRdb fed the multiplex PCR reads into MiXCR, producing one record per CDR3 protein. The sample has around 200,000 distinct CDR3 sequences, about a sixth seen once. The sequenced sample was blood. All receptors derive from a man aged 35 to 55 with Graves' hyperthyroidism.

This chain uses TRBV27 with TRBJ2-7; D might be TRBD1 (6 bases). The germline CDR1 and CDR2 sequences are MNHEY and SMNVEV (reference sequence). V lost 4 bases, J lost 6 bases, and 16 bases lay in between. The CDR3 sequence is 14 residues long. The CDR3 protein is CASSSRQAQREQYF. In nucleotides, the CDR3 is TGTGCCAGCAGTTCACGACAGGCGCAGCGCGAGCAGTACTTC.

This clonotype has ten or more counts. This chain joins TRBV7-2 and TRBJ2-3; 8 nucleotides line up with TRBD1. This CDR3 is built from 14 residues. J was trimmed by 6 bases and V by 3 bases; bases with no gene match: 5. CDR1 is SGHTA, CDR2 FQGNSA, per germline. The CDR3 region has the DNA TGTGCCAGCAGCTTTGACAGGGGACCCGATACGCAGTATTTT. Its protein is CASSFDRGPDTQYF. Full variable domain (remainder filled in from reference TRBV7-2 and TRBJ2-3): GAGVSQSPSNKVTEKGKDVELRCDPISGHTALYWYRQSLGQGLEFLIYFQGNSAPDKSGLPSDRFSAERTGGSVSTLTIQRTQQEDSAVYLCASSFDRGPDTQYFGPGTRLTVL.

This clonotype was observed at least ten times. The chain employs TRBV30 and TRBJ2-1, with no clear D. Germline assignment: CDR1 GTSNPN and CDR2 SVGIG (reference sequence). This CDR3 contains 13 residues. V gave up 0 bases and J gave up 10 bases, with 13 bases separating them. Here the CDR3 reads CAWSVSSLAEQFF. The CDR3 DNA reads TGTGCCTGGAGTGTTTCGAGCCTGGCGGAGCAGTTCTTC.

Remarks on this clonotype: This may come from a read error, since a much larger clone is one base off. The chain couples TRBV20-1 to TRBJ2-3; TRBD1 matches at 9 bases. The CDR3 loop spans 18 amino acids. CDR1 and CDR2 from the germline V gene are DFQATT and SNEGSKA (reference sequence). Trimming removed 0 bases from V and 6 bases from J; junction bases left unmatched: 16. In DNA form, the CDR3 reads TGCAGTGCTAGAGATATGATCGGACAGGGGTCGTCGGTGGATACGCAGTATTTT. It yields the protein CSARDMIGQGSSVDTQYF.

The J gene is TRBJ2-3, the V gene TRBV19; a possible D gene is TRBD1 (6 bases). This CDR3 has 15 residues. V gave up 3 bases and J gave up 3 bases, with 13 bases separating them. In germline, CDR1 is LNHDA, CDR2 SQIVND (reference sequence). DNA for the CDR3: TGTGCCAGTAGTATGGGAAACAGGGCTACAGATACGCAGTATTTT. This gives the protein CASSMGNRATDTQYF.

Note on this clonotype: A much larger clone sits a single nucleotide away, making a read error possible. The chain links TRBV28 to TRBJ1-2; D is unclear. This CDR3 contains 13 residues. Germline values: CDR1 MDHEN, CDR2 SYDVKM. Trimming removed 5 bases from V and 4 bases from J, with 11 bases in between. The CDR3 loop is CASSISAVYGYTF. DNA of the CDR3: TGTGCCAGCAGTATCAGCGCGGTCTATGGCTACACCTTC.

The CDR3 region has the DNA TGTGCCACCAGCAGAGATGAGGGAAATCAGCCCCAGCATTTT. Translated, it gives CATSRDEGNQPQHF. The rearrangement joins TRBV15 to TRBJ1-5; D is uncertain. The V gene's germline CDR1 is LNHNV and CDR2 YYDKDF (reference sequence). V was shortened by 0 bases and J by 4 bases, with 7 bases between the two germline ends. This CDR3 region has 14 residues.

The chain employs TRBV4-3 and TRBJ2-2; possible D gene TRBD2, 6 bases. CDR1 LGHNA and CDR2 YSLEER come from the germline V gene. V lost 4 bases, J lost 5 bases, and 17 bases lay in between. This CDR3 region has 16 residues. The CDR3 region is CASSPPDPSGTGELFF. The DNA of the CDR3 is TGCGCCAGCAGCCCACCCGACCCCAGCGGGACCGGGGAGCTGTTTTTT.

Comments on this clonotype: One junction end does not reproduce the germline sequence, and a read error may be involved. The chain couples TRBV9 to TRBJ2-1, with D possibly being TRBD1 (6 bases). CDR3 size: 15 residues. Germline values: CDR1 SGDLS, CDR2 YYNGEE. The CDR3 spells CASSVQGSPYNEQSF. CDR3 DNA: TGTGCCAGCAGCGTACAGGGGTCCCCCTACAATGAGCAGTCCTTC.

The CDR3 sequence: CASSRLAGQDEQFF. CDR3 coding DNA: TGTGCCAGCAGCCGACTAGCGGGGCAGGATGAGCAGTTCTTC. The chain links TRBV7-3 to TRBJ2-1; 11 bases align to TRBD2. Germline CDR1 is SGHTA and CDR2 is FQGTGA. This CDR3 region has 14 residues. The J segment lost 8 bases and the V segment lost 5 bases, leaving 5 bases of the junction unmatched.

This clonotype was detected only a few times. The DNA for the CDR3 is TGTGCCAGCAGCTGGGACTTCTGGGAGCAGTTCTTC. Residues: CASSWDFWEQFF. This chain joins TRBV6-1 and TRBJ2-1; weak D call: TRBD2 (6 bases). The germline gives CDR1 MNHNS, CDR2 SASEGT. The length of the CDR3 is 12 residues. Trimming removed 6 bases from V and 10 bases from J, with 13 bases in between.

This clonotype was observed at least ten times. The chain uses TRBV6-1 and TRBJ1-6, with a possible D match to TRBD1 (5 bases). Germline lookup yields CDR1 MNHNS and CDR2 SASEGT. Trimming shortened V by 6 bases and J by 6 bases, and 15 bases separated the two germline ends. The CDR3 has 15 amino acids. DNA for the CDR3: TGTGCCAGCAGAGGAACTTGGCAGGGTAATTCACCCCTCCACTTT. Translated, it gives CASRGTWQGNSPLHF.

The sample holds one count of this clonotype. The chain combines TRBV7-8 with TRBJ1-2, with 8 bases identical to TRBD1. Unmatched junction bases numbered 16, after V lost 5 bases and J lost 5 bases. CDR3 size: 17 residues. Germline V gene sequence: CDR1 SGHVS, CDR2 FQNEAQ. This CDR3 reads CASSPGQGLVRFYGYTF. DNA for the CDR3: TGTGCCAGCAGCCCCGGACAGGGTTTAGTTCGTTTTTATGGCTACACCTTC.

In this sample, this clonotype turned up a few times. The junction shows a germline mismatch at one end, possibly a read error. The chain couples TRBV24-1 to TRBJ2-3; D gene ambiguous. Per the germline V gene, CDR1 is KGHDR and CDR2 is SFDVKD. The length of the CDR3 is 17 residues. This CDR3 is CATSDPTGRTSTDTQCF. Here the CDR3 DNA reads TGTGCCACCAGTGATCCCACCGGGCGGACCAGCACAGATACGCAGTGTTTT.

This clonotype was seen repeatedly, ten times or more. The chain employs TRBV7-9 and TRBJ2-5; D possibly corresponds to TRBD1 (5 bases). CDR1 and CDR2 (germline): SEHNR, FQNEAQ (reference sequence). This CDR3 comprises 14 residues. Trimming removed 5 bases from V and 1 base from J, with 11 bases in between. The CDR3 region is CASSNRQTQETQYF. The CDR3, as DNA: TGTGCCAGCAGCAATAGACAGACCCAAGAGACCCAGTACTTC. The full variable domain, its missing parts supplied by reference TRBV7-9 and TRBJ2-5, is DTGVSQNPRHKITKRGQNVTFRCDPISEHNRLYWYRQTLGQGPEFLTYFQNEAQLEKSRLLSDRFSAERPKGSFSTLEIQRTEQGDSAMYLCASSNRQTQETQYFGPGTRLLVL.

Many counts were recorded for this clonotype. V gene TRBV30 combines with J gene TRBJ1-5; D not resolved. V lost 0 bases and J lost 4, with 7 bases in between. The CDR3 contains 13 residues. CDR1 is GTSNPN, CDR2 SVGIG, per germline (reference sequence). The CDR3 here is CAWSVSENQPQHF. The DNA for the CDR3 is TGTGCCTGGAGTGTATCCGAGAATCAGCCCCAGCATTTT.

About this clonotype: A much larger clonotype is one base distant, so this may be a read error. The chain couples TRBV5-1 to TRBJ2-7; 8 positions agree with TRBD1. The V and J ends lost 2 bases and 6 bases, in that order; junction bases with no gene match: 10. Germline V gene data show CDR1 as SGHRS and CDR2 as YFSETQ. The CDR3 contains 15 residues. The CDR3 spells CASSFEQGVRFEQYF. In nucleotides, the CDR3 is TGCGCCAGCAGCTTTGAACAGGGGGTAAGGTTCGAGCAGTACTTC.

This clonotype was found many times. V gene TRBV2 combines with J gene TRBJ1-1; D gene unclear. From germline, CDR1 is SNHLY and CDR2 FYNNEI. The CDR3 has 13 amino acids. V dropped 2 bases and J dropped 3 bases, with 7 bases sitting between them. CDR3 region: CASSERRDTEAFF. CDR3 sequence (DNA): TGTGCCAGCAGTGAAAGGAGGGACACTGAAGCTTTCTTT.